This T cell receptor beta chain appears in the sequencing data of a study of T cells in Graves' hyperthyroidism and ophthalmopathy. Whole-study results and caveats: Separating ophthalmopathy from stable hyperthyroidism was achieved by a 13 V-J model.

This clonotype came up a few times. Its target is unknown. The length of the CDR3 is 14 residues. J was trimmed by 1 base and V by 4 bases; bases with no gene match: 1. Germline CDR1 reads LNHNV; CDR2 reads YYDKDF (reference sequence). Authors of the study amplified TCR beta CDR3 regions from RNA transcripts. First-round RT-PCR with HTBI primers amplified the TCR CDR3 region. TCRdb re-analysed the multiplex PCR reads in MiXCR, keeping a single row per CDR3 protein. The table has a few hundred thousand distinct CDR3 sequences, around 45% seen once; the top ten hold about 7.8%. Patients aged 18 to 65 had newly diagnosed hyperthyroidism of under 2 months' duration. The study left out patients who had uncontrolled infection, other autoimmune disease, pregnancy or lactation. In making diagnoses, clinical symptoms, serum thyroxine and TRAb, thyroid ultrasound and orbital computed tomography were all used.

The chain combines TRBV15 with TRBJ2-3; 8 bases fit TRBD1. The material sequenced was peripheral blood or thyroid tissue (not recorded which). The TCR was taken from a woman aged 18-29 years with Graves' hyperthyroidism. The CDR3 loop is CATSTDRGTDTQYF. CDR3 in DNA: TGTGCCACCAGCACGGACAGGGGCACAGATACGCAGTATTTT.